This entry features one T cell receptor (beta chain) sequence. Its specific antigen is unknown. Base quality data are lacking; no much larger clone is found one base away. This specimen belongs to a study of cytomegalovirus exposure and HLA in healthy donors (dated by TCRdb to the late 2010s). About the full investigation: An earlier analysis of 587 of the donors reported approximately 290 Gb of sequence data and roughly 110 million unique TCR beta sequences from 150 million to 200 million T cells. To decide whether each TCR beta V gene segment behaved as functional or pseudogenic, an earlier analysis of nearly 600 of the donors relied on high-throughput TCR beta sequencing. A later genetic analysis used genome-wide SNP genotypes for about 60% of the 666 donors, treating that subset as a discovery cohort. To predict cytomegalovirus infection status, the study combined high-throughput TCR immunosequencing, statistical association of individual TCRs with disease status, and machine learning. The aim of the study was to test whether cataloging public T cell receptors could identify signatures of past pathogen exposure. In a later analysis, previously published TCR beta repertoires from 666 donors were re-analyzed and high-resolution HLA genotyping was added so that TCR occurrence patterns could be studied. Besides the first cohort of approximately 710 subjects, a separate validation cohort made up of 120 different subjects was used. Across approximately 420 genotyped donors of the cohort, an average of about 220,000 unique TCR beta nucleotide sequences per donor were sequenced, and around 19% of those sequences were non-productive. Of the roughly 400 genotyped donors, 65% to 90% fell in the genetic ancestry cluster associated with self-reported Caucasian donors. Class I and class II HLA loci were covered by the typing at four-digit resolution. The number of donors typed differed by locus, with roughly 620-630 for A, B, C, DRB1 and DQB1, more than 500 for DQA1, 606 for DPA1, and around 430 for DPB1. Rather than drawing on any new phenotypic data, the later analysis identified candidate immune exposures from TCR beta sequences and the way those sequences occurred across donors. About five DR-DQ haplotypes were treated as single units for association and clustering because of strong linkage in the cohort. Every repertoire in the discovery cohort had been generated on one and the same sequencing platform. Donor age, sex, ethnicity and CMV serostatus were compiled alongside the repertoire data. Approximately 300 gigabases of sequencing data and approximately 85 million unique TCR sequences were included in an early release covering over 600 HLA-typed donors. The study used immunosequencing to profile the T cell repertoires of 666 subjects and linked those repertoires to cytomegalovirus serostatus.

The CDR3 spans 14 residues, from the cysteine through the phenylalanine. Solely the CDR3 DNA is kept, with 42 bases framed from the first base. Between the V and J ends, shortened by 2 bases and 2 bases respectively, the junction contains 10 bases. CDR1 and CDR2 (SEHNR, FQNEAQ) derive from the germline V gene (reference sequence). Results the study describes overall, beyond this receptor: According to the authors, the approach could potentially be generalized to other disease states and immunological phenotypes. When HLA alleles, especially DR and DQ, strongly co-occurred, attributing TCR associations to individual alleles was difficult. In a later analysis, 16,951 TCR beta sequences were associated with specific HLA alleles at a false discovery rate of 0.05. In an earlier analysis of approximately 590 of the donors, most TCR beta V segments were observed in productive rearrangements about 87% or about 30% of the time, broadly matching IMGT annotations. The classifier was reported to diagnose cytomegalovirus status with high specificity and sensitivity in both the original cohort and the validation cohort. The study listed 150 to 200 TCR beta chains as associated with cytomegalovirus. Compared with equally common non-associated chains, HLA-associated TCR beta chains in a later analysis were more clonally expanded and had lower generation probabilities. Because HLA typing was missing for some donors at each locus, association tests included only the typed subset. In a later genetic analysis, a missense DCLRE1C variant was associated with V-gene and J-gene trimming of TCR beta chains, and the association was replicated in an independent cohort. This cohort had only TCR beta chains sequenced, and the lack of alpha or paired-chain data limited which features could be detected. In a later analysis, the rate of TCR association differed among HLA loci, with DRB1 alleles having the most associated TCRs and HLA-C alleles having the fewest. A cluster of highly shared sequence variants was judged likely to be a technical artifact of the sequencing pipeline. CMV serostatus was the only immune exposure information available for the cohort. A further reported finding was that TCR beta sequences accurately predicted the HLA-A and HLA-B alleles for most subjects in the first cohort. Across donors, most TCR sequences were observed very rarely, whereas some public TCRs were present in many individuals. Three of the identified cytomegalovirus-associated TCR beta chains were confirmed in vitro to be specific for cytomegalovirus antigens. Because counts were too low, some 16 rarely observed V segments, including chromosome 9 orphons, were excluded from the earlier analysis of around 640 of the donors. A later analysis reported that several top co-occurrence clusters appeared linked to parvovirus B19, influenza, CMV and Epstein-Barr virus. In a later analysis, most CMV-associated TCR beta chains were found to appear HLA-restricted, with HLA associations seemingly driven largely by CMV exposure. A later genetic analysis reported fewer N-insertions in productive TCRs among donors in an Asian-associated ancestry cluster than the 666-donor mean. Roughly uniform sequencing depth across donors was assumed in presence/absence analyses, although this assumption may not hold. Correlated functional status among segregating V segments might be attributable to linkage disequilibrium, but an unknown experimental factor could not be ruled out. Some IMGT-functional V segments, including TRBV6-2 and TRBV6-3, could not be told apart with the 87-base-pair reads, so those segments were excluded.

The cohort consisted of 600 to 700 healthy bone marrow donors. At the time of sampling, all cohort members were nominally healthy, though unrecorded immune exposures were likely present. The donor tested CMV seronegative, placing the donor among the 352 seronegative members of the cohort. Every donor gave a peripheral blood sample, and the peripheral blood mononuclear cells from that sample were used for TCR beta sequencing. The Qiagen DNeasy Blood Extraction Kit was used to extract genomic DNA from the blood cell samples. Receptor libraries were prepared by the immunoSEQ multiplex PCR assay. A mixture of 60 forward primers for TCR Vbeta segments and 13 reverse primers for TCR Jbeta segments was used in the multiplex PCR. The CDR3 region of rearranged TCR beta genes was amplified from genomic DNA by a multiplex PCR assay. On the Illumina HiSeq System, the amplified TCR beta libraries were sequenced as 87-base-pair reads. As for how the authors treated the data: In a later analysis, 70 million to 95 million unique TCR beta chains were counted across the approximately 620 repertoires, and approximately 11 million of these chains were shared by at least two donors. To remove PCR and sequencing errors, raw reads were error-corrected and collapsed into unique sequences using a nearest-neighbor algorithm that merged closely related sequences. Alignment of CDR3 sequences to IMGT reference sequences was used to assign V, D and J gene segments. For a sequence to be retained, a match of at least six nucleotides was required to both a V gene segment and a J gene segment. Rearrangements were classified as productive when the CDR3 lacked stop codons and remained in frame with V and J, and all other rearrangements were classified as non-productive. Following IMGT convention, CDR3 was defined as the stretch from the second conserved V-encoded cysteine to the conserved J-encoded phenylalanine. The earlier analysis of fewer than 750 of the donors excluded sequences that lacked an unambiguous match to a single V gene segment. An earlier analysis of approximately 590 of the donors classified V segments as functional when productive rearrangements were above 56.7% and as segregating when the standard deviation between donors was above 5%. To diagnose cytomegalovirus status from the catalog of TCR beta chain sequences, a statistical classification framework was built. In a later analysis, V and J genes were assigned by comparing TCR nucleotide sequences against IMGT/GENE-DB human TR gene sequences. Using the TCRdist pipeline, a later analysis assigned CDR3 sequences along with most-parsimonious VDJ recombination scenarios. In a later analysis, each TCR beta chain was defined by its CDR3 amino acid sequence together with its V-gene family, and reads without a unique V-gene family were excluded. In a later analysis, 500 to 650 highly shared, low-generation-probability nucleotide sequences were removed to address suspected cross-contamination and a sequencing artifact. A later analysis calculated a clonal expansion index for each public chain from normalized within-repertoire ranks of inferred template counts. A later analysis computed generation probabilities with a VDJ recombination model fitted to out-of-frame rearrangements, and checked the results against IGoR. In a later analysis, hypergeometric tests were used to score TCR-TCR, TCR-HLA and TCR-CMV co-occurrence, with a repertoire-size bias correction applied to TCR pairs. A later analysis estimated false discovery rates by permuting HLA or CMV assignments 20 times. In a later analysis, co-occurring TCRs were grouped using DBSCAN, and TCRdist sequence similarity was added for clustering within HLA-allele-positive subsets. Repertoires with fewer than 30,000 or more than 120,000 public chains were left out of co-occurrence clustering, as were five repertoires with anomalous nucleotide sharing. TCRdb provides this immuneACCESS table in a form limited to in-frame rearrangements. Some clones are lacking; in checked studies, under half of them reflect an unresolved V gene, and why the rest are absent is not known. The DNA gave D and trimming, while V, J and clone size come from that table. This sample has under 150,000 clones in its table, and almost 80% of those were observed once. The ten largest clones represent 1.7% of the sample.

The TCR comes from a woman aged 25 to 39 in good health and CMV-seronegative. The sample consisted of PBMCs. The chain was built from TRBV7-9 and TRBJ2-7, and possibly TRBD1, on 6 matching bases. The CDR3 here reads CASSLIAGAYEQYF. DNA sequence: TGTGCCAGCAGCTTAATTGCAGGGGCCTACGAGCAGTACTTC.